These 30 T cell receptor beta chains came from one sample sequenced in a study of cytomegalovirus exposure and HLA in healthy donors. The PCR had 60 Vbeta and 13 Jbeta primers. The repertoire was sequenced with immunoSEQ multiplex PCR; TCRdb's copy has only in-frame clones and lacks some. The table shows 120,000 or so clones, with about 80% occurring only once. The sample comprised PBMCs. These receptors were taken from a female donor in good health and CMV-seropositive.

This clone showed up just a few times. The rearrangement joins TRBV5-1 to TRBJ2-1; D not certain. Germline CDR1 is SGHRS and CDR2 is YFSETQ. The CDR3 sequence is 17 residues long. V lost 4 bases to trimming and J lost 6 bases, with 23 bases between them. Here the CDR3 reads CASSPGHQVRPSNEQFF. The CDR3 DNA sequence: TGCGCCAGCAGCCCTGGCCACCAAGTCCGCCCCAGCAATGAGCAGTTCTTC.

The CDR3 coding sequence is TGTGCCAGCAGTTCAATGACAGGGTTTGGCACCTTC. Translating it yields CASSSMTGFGTF. This chain uses TRBV28 with TRBJ1-2; 7 bases align to TRBD1. V lost 4 bases and J lost 13; bases outside the gene matches: 9. CDR3 length: 12 residues. The germline CDR1 and CDR2 sequences are MDHEN and SYDVKM.

The V and J genes are TRBV5-4 and TRBJ2-6; no clear D gene. CDR3 length equals 17 residues. The V end lost 0 bases, the J end lost 4 bases, and 14 bases lay between the germline ends. Germline CDR1 reads SGHNT; CDR2 reads YYREEE (reference sequence). DNA for the CDR3: TGTGCCAGCAGCTTGGACCCAGGCAACTCCGGGGCCAACGTCCTGACTTTC. This translates into CASSLDPGNSGANVLTF.

The genes are TRBV5-4 and TRBJ1-2; D remains ambiguous. CDR3 length equals 13 residues. Germline V lookup: CDR1 SGHNT, CDR2 YYREEE (reference sequence). V was cut by 9 bases and J by 0 bases, with 12 bases left in between. The DNA of the CDR3 is TGTGCCACCCAACCGACAACTAACTATGGCTACACCTTC. It yields the protein CATQPTTNYGYTF.

The gene calls are TRBV2 and TRBJ2-2; 8 bases match TRBD2. The CDR3 totals 18 residues. Losses at the gene ends were 0 bases for V and 5 bases for J; bases not matched to a gene: 11. The germline V gene has CDR1 SNHLY and CDR2 FYNNEI. The CDR3 nucleotides are TGTGCCAGCAGTGAAGCCAGGGTCGCGGGGGGAGGTACCGGGGAGCTGTTTTTT. Translating it yields CASSEARVAGGGTGELFF.

The chain is built from TRBV6-1 and TRBJ2-3, with 8 bases that match TRBD1. Germline assignment: CDR1 MNHNS and CDR2 SASEGT. Germline trimming cut 2 bases from V and 8 bases from J; bases unmatched to any gene: 6. The CDR3 extends over 14 amino acids. CDR3: CASSESGGRGTQYF. CDR3 DNA: TGTGCCAGCAGTGAATCAGGGGGCCGGGGTACGCAGTATTTT.

The chain employs TRBV7-9 and TRBJ1-2; perhaps TRBD1 as D (6 bases). Trimming shortened V by 3 bases and J by 6 bases, and 17 bases separated the two germline ends. The CDR3 is 15 amino acids. Germline loops: CDR1 SEHNR, CDR2 FQNEAQ (reference sequence). CDR3 in DNA: TGTGCCAGCAGCTTTCCATTGGGGGCAAAGGATGGCTACACCTTC. Its protein product is CASSFPLGAKDGYTF.

This clone showed up just a few times. The chain couples TRBV30 to TRBJ1-4; D perhaps matches TRBD1 (5 bases). Germline V CDR1 and CDR2: GTSNPN, SVGIG (reference sequence). V was cut by 3 bases and J by 7 bases, with 12 bases left in between. The CDR3 covers 13 residues. CDR3: CAWSRSGGEKLFF. CDR3 DNA sequence: TGTGCCTGGAGCCGGAGCGGGGGTGAAAAACTGTTTTTT.

V is TRBV4-3 and J is TRBJ2-1, with TRBD2 matching 7 bases. The trim removed 1 base at V and 3 bases at J, leaving 3 bases unmatched. CDR1 is LGHNA and CDR2 is YSLEER in the germline V gene. The CDR3 has 15 residues. CDR3 sequence: CASSQARGGYNEQFF. The CDR3 DNA sequence: TGCGCCAGCAGCCAAGCCCGCGGGGGCTACAATGAGCAGTTCTTC.

In this sample, this clone turned up once. The chain uses TRBV7-6 and TRBJ2-1; the match to TRBD2 covers 11 bases. Germline CDR1 SGHVS, CDR2 FNYEAQ. The J segment lost 7 bases and the V segment lost 4 bases, leaving 3 bases of the junction unmatched. CDR3 length equals 14 residues. This CDR3 is CASSWASGGNEQFF. In DNA form, the CDR3 reads TGTGCCAGCAGCTGGGCTAGCGGGGGGAATGAGCAGTTCTTC. Full variable domain (remainder filled in from reference TRBV7-6 and TRBJ2-1): GAGVSQSPRYKVTKRGQDVALRCDPISGHVSLYWYRQALGQGPEFLTYFNYEAQQDKSGLPNDRFSAERPEGSISTLTIQRTEQRDSAMYRCASSWASGGNEQFFGPGTRLTVL.

The sample holds many counts of this clone. The chain has TRBV2 and TRBJ2-6; 7 positions match TRBD1. CDR1 and CDR2 (germline): SNHLY, FYNNEI. The CDR3 loop spans 14 amino acids. This chain's CDR3 is CSGTVNSGANVLTF. The CDR3 nucleotides are TGTTCCGGGACAGTGAACTCTGGGGCCAACGTCCTGACTTTC.

The chain links TRBV18 to TRBJ2-7; 9 bases align to TRBD1. This CDR3 spans 15 amino acids. Looked up from germline, CDR1 is KGHSH and CDR2 is LQKENI. The V segment lost 3 bases and the J segment 5 bases; nucleotides outside the gene matches: 8. The CDR3 loop reads CASSPATGGNHEQYF. The CDR3 DNA reads TGTGCCAGCTCACCCGCGACAGGGGGTAACCACGAGCAGTACTTC.

The chain employs TRBV7-9 and TRBJ2-7; D is ambiguous. CDR3 length: 13 residues. The V end lost 1 base, the J end lost 0 bases, and 4 bases lay between the germline ends. CDR1 and CDR2 (germline): SEHNR, FQNEAQ (reference sequence). The CDR3 DNA is TGTGCCAGCAGCTTAGGAGTCTCCTACGAGCAGTACTTC. As protein: CASSLGVSYEQYF.

The DNA of the CDR3 is TGTGCCAGCAGTATAAGACAGCTTAACACCGGGGAGCTGTTTTTT. Amino acid sequence: CASSIRQLNTGELFF. This chain links TRBV6-5 with TRBJ2-2; D is possibly TRBD1 (5 bases). The CDR3 extends over 15 amino acids. V shed 5 bases and J shed 2 bases, with 12 bases lying between them. The V gene's germline CDR1 is MNHEY and CDR2 SVGAGI.

The rearrangement uses TRBV7-2 and TRBJ1-2; TRBD1 might be the D (5 bases). CDR3 length equals 15 residues. Trimming removed 2 bases from V and 5 bases from J, with 15 bases in between. Germline V lookup: CDR1 SGHTA, CDR2 FQGNSA. The CDR3 here is CASSLTQGKGYGYTF. Here the CDR3 DNA reads TGTGCCAGCAGCTTAACCCAGGGTAAGGGTTATGGCTACACCTTC.

In its sample, this clone was seen a few times. This chain uses TRBV27 with TRBJ1-1; D ambiguous. The length of the CDR3 is 14 residues. The V and J ends lost 6 bases and 2 bases respectively, with 13 bases between them. CDR1 and CDR2 from the germline V gene are MNHEY and SMNVEV (reference sequence). The CDR3 reads CASRGGATNTEAFF. In DNA, the CDR3 is TGTGCCAGCAGGGGTGGAGCCACCAACACTGAAGCTTTCTTT.

CDR3 sequence: CASSQEPPLAGVYNEQFF. The CDR3 DNA is TGCGCCAGCAGCCAAGAACCTCCTCTAGCGGGGGTATACAATGAGCAGTTCTTC. The chain couples TRBV4-1 to TRBJ2-1; 10 bases map to TRBD2. The CDR3 covers 18 residues. CDR1 and CDR2 from the germline V gene are MGHRA and YSYEKL. J lost 4 bases, V lost 0 bases, and 9 bases had no gene match.

This chain connects TRBV13 to TRBJ2-7; no firm D call. From germline, CDR1 is PRHDT and CDR2 FYEKMQ (reference sequence). Trimming left V 4 bases short and J 0 bases short, with 16 bases between. The CDR3 totals 16 residues. The CDR3 reads CASSSLTDSPSYEQYF. CDR3 bases: TGTGCCAGCAGCTCACTTACAGATTCCCCCTCCTACGAGCAGTACTTC. Complete variable domain (other parts from reference TRBV13 and TRBJ2-7): AAGVIQSPRHLIKEKRETATLKCYPIPRHDTVYWYQQGPGQDPQFLISFYEKMQSDKGSIPDRFSAQQFSDYHSELNMSSLELGDSALYFCASSSLTDSPSYEQYFGPGTRLTVT.

The chain recombines TRBV5-1 with TRBJ1-1; possibly TRBD1 for D (6 bases). CDR1 is SGHRS, CDR2 YFSETQ, per germline. V lost 1 base, J lost 2 bases, and 12 bases lay in between. This CDR3 is 15 amino acids long. The CDR3 DNA sequence: TGCGCCAGCAGCTTGATAGGGGGAGATAACACTGAAGCTTTCTTT. This gives the protein CASSLIGGDNTEAFF.

This chain connects TRBV6-1 to TRBJ2-7; TRBD1 might be the D (5 bases). The V end lost 6 bases, the J end lost 4 bases, and 7 bases lay between the germline ends. The CDR3 contains 11 residues. The germline gives CDR1 MNHNS, CDR2 SASEGT. The CDR3 region has the DNA TGTGCCAGCAGGGCAGGGTACGAGCAGTACTTC. This gives the protein CASRAGYEQYF.

This clone was seen only once. The V and J genes are TRBV2 and TRBJ2-5, with TRBD1 matching 10 bases. This CDR3 is built from 14 residues. Looked up from germline, CDR1 is SNHLY and CDR2 is FYNNEI. V dropped 6 bases and J dropped 5; count of bases not matched to a gene: 6. The CDR3 region is CASRRGQGGETQYF. The CDR3 bases are TGTGCCAGCAGACGCGGACAGGGGGGGGAGACCCAGTACTTC. The full variable domain, in which reference TRBV2 and TRBJ2-5 provide the parts outside the CDR3, is EPEVTQTPSHQVTQMGQEVILRCVPISNHLYFYWYRQILGQKVEFLVSFYNNEISEKSEIFDDQFSVERPDGSNFTLKIRSTKLEDSAMYFCASRRGQGGETQYFGPGTRLLVL.

Only a few counts were recorded for this clone. The V gene is TRBV6-5, the J gene TRBJ1-5; no clear D gene. CDR3 length: 14 residues. V lost 5 bases to trimming and J lost 0 bases, with 8 bases between them. Germline values: CDR1 MNHEY, CDR2 SVGAGI. CDR3 sequence: CASSPQVSNQPQHF. DNA of the CDR3: TGTGCCAGCAGTCCCCAGGTTAGCAATCAGCCCCAGCATTTT.

The chain combines TRBV6-1 with TRBJ2-5; 15 bases line up with TRBD2. The CDR3 has 16 residues. J lost 4 bases, V lost 4 bases, and 4 bases had no gene match. The germline CDR1 and CDR2 sequences are MNHNS and SASEGT. CDR3 in amino acids: CASSVSGLAGGETQYF. In DNA form, the CDR3 reads TGTGCCAGCAGTGTCTCGGGACTAGCGGGGGGAGAGACCCAGTACTTC.

The chain joins TRBV6-1 to TRBJ1-5; 11 bases agree with TRBD1. The trim removed 6 bases at V and 7 bases at J, leaving 2 bases unmatched. The CDR3 totals 13 residues. Germline values: CDR1 MNHNS, CDR2 SASEGT. CDR3 sequence: CASRRTGGQPQHF. CDR3 DNA sequence: TGTGCCAGCAGACGGACAGGGGGCCAGCCCCAGCATTTT.

This clone was seen a few times. The chain has TRBV11-2 and TRBJ1-4, with 7 nucleotides matching TRBD1. From germline, CDR1 is SGHAT and CDR2 FQNNGV. The trim removed 6 bases at V and 7 bases at J, leaving 5 bases unmatched. The CDR3 totals 13 residues. DNA for the CDR3: TGTGCCAGCAGACCCACAGGGGTTGAAAAACTGTTTTTT. Translated, it gives CASRPTGVEKLFF.

The chain combines TRBV30 with TRBJ1-4; 9 bases are a match to TRBD1. This CDR3 region has 17 residues. Germline V gene lookup returns CDR1 GTSNPN and CDR2 SVGIG (reference sequence). The ends lost 0 bases at V and 3 bases at J; junction bases unmatched: 8. The CDR3 DNA sequence: TGTGCCTGGAGTGTATACCACAGGGGGCTATCTAATGAAAAACTGTTTTTT. This encodes CAWSVYHRGLSNEKLFF.

The rearrangement links TRBV9 to TRBJ1-1; a weak D match, TRBD1 (6 bases). V was cut by 4 bases and J by 5 bases, with 27 bases left in between. The CDR3 loop spans 18 amino acids. The germline gives CDR1 SGDLS, CDR2 YYNGEE. CDR3 bases: TGTGCCAGCAGCCCAAGACTAACCTACACAGGGAGTGGGACTGAAGCTTTCTTT. It encodes CASSPRLTYTGSGTEAFF.

The V and J genes are TRBV5-1 and TRBJ1-5; 9 bases fit TRBD1. The trim removed 2 bases at V and 7 bases at J, leaving 10 bases unmatched. Germline V gives CDR1 SGHRS, CDR2 YFSETQ. The CDR3 sequence is 16 residues long. The CDR3 DNA reads TGCGCCAGCAGCTTAAGGGGGACAGGGTTTGGGCAGCCCCAGCATTTT. Translated, it gives CASSLRGTGFGQPQHF.

The chain uses TRBV19 and TRBJ1-5, with D maybe TRBD1 (5 bases). This CDR3 has 13 residues. The V end was cut by 6 bases, the J end by 6 bases, with 12 bases between. In germline, CDR1 is LNHDA, CDR2 SQIVND (reference sequence). The CDR3 is CASSPTASQPQHF. CDR3 sequence (DNA): TGTGCCAGTAGCCCGACAGCCTCTCAGCCCCAGCATTTT.

This chain joins TRBV6-1 and TRBJ1-5; D call uncertain. CDR1 is MNHNS and CDR2 is SASEGT in the germline V gene. With 6 bases removed from V and 0 bases from J, the gap between germline ends came to 6 bases. The CDR3 length is 13 residues. CDR3 residues: CASRRNSNQPQHF. CDR3 nucleotides: TGTGCCAGCAGGCGGAATAGCAATCAGCCCCAGCATTTT.